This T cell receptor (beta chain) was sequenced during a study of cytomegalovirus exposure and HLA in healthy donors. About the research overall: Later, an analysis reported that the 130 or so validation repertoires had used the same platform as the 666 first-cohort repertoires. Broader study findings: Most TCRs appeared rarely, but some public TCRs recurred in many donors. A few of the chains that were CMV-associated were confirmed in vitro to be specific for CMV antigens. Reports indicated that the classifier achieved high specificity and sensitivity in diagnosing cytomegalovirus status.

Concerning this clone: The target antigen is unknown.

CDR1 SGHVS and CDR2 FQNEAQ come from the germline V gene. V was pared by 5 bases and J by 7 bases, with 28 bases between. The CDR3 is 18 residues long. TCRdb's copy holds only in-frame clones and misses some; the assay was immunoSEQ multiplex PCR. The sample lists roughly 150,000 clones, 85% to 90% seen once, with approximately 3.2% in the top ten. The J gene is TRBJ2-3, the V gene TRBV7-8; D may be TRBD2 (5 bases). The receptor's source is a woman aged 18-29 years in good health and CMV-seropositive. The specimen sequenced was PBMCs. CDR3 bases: TGTGCCAGCAGCACACTCCGGGCCCTCCGGGGTCAAGGCCATACGCAGTATTTT. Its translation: CASSTLRALRGQGHTQYF.